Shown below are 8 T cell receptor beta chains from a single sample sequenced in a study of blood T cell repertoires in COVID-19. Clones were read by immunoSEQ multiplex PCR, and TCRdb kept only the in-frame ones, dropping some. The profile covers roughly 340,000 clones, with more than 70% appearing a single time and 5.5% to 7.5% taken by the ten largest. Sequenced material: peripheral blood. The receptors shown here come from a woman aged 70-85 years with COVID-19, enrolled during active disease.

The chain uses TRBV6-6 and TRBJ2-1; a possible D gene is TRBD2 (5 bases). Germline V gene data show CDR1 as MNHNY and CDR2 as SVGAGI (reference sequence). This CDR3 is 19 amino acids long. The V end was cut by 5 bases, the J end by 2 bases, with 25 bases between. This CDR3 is CASSLRRTSDPVTYNEQFF. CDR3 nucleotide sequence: TGTGCCAGCAGTCTTCGGCGGACTTCGGACCCTGTGACCTACAATGAGCAGTTCTTC.

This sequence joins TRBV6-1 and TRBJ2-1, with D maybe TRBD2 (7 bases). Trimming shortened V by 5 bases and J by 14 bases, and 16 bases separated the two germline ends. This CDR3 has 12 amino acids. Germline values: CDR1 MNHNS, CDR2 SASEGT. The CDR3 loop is CASSILSGGEFF. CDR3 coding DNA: TGTGCCAGCAGTATTTTGTCGGGGGGCGAGTTCTTC.

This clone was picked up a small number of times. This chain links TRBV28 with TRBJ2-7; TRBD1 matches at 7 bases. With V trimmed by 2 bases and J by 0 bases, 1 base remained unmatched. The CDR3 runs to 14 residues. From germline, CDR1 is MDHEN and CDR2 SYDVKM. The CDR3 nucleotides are TGTGCCAGCAGTTTAGGGACAGTCTCCTACGAGCAGTACTTC. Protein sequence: CASSLGTVSYEQYF.

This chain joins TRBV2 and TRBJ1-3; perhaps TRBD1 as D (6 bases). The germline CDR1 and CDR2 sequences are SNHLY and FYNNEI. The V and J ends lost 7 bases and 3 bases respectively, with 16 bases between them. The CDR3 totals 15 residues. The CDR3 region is CASTLGGLRGNTIYF. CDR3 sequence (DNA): TGTGCCAGCACCCTGGGGGGGCTTCGTGGAAACACCATATATTTT.

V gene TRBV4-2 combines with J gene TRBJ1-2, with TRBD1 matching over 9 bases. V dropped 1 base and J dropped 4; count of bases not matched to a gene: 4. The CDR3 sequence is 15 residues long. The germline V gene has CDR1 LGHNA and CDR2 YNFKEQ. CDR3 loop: CASSQAWDRAYGYTF. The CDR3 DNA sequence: TGTGCCAGCAGCCAAGCATGGGACAGGGCCTATGGCTACACCTTC.

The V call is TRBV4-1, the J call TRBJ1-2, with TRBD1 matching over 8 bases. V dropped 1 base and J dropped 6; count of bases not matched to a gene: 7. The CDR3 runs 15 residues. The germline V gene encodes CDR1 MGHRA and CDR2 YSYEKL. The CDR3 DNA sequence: TGCGCCAGCAGCCAAGGGCAGGACAGGGACCATGGCTACACCTTC. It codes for CASSQGQDRDHGYTF.

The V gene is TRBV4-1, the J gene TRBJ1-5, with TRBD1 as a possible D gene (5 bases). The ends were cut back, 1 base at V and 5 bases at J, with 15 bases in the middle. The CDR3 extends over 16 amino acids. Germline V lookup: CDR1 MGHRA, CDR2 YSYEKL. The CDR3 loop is CASSQGTPPGDQPQHF. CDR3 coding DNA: TGCGCCAGCAGCCAAGGTACTCCACCGGGGGATCAGCCCCAGCATTTT.

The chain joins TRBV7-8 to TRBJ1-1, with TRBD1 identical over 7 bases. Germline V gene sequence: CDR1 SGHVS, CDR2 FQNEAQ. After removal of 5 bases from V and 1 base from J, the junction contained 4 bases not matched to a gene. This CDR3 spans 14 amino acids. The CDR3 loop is CASSPRDRNTEAFF. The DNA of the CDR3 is TGTGCCAGCAGCCCCAGGGACAGGAACACTGAAGCTTTCTTT. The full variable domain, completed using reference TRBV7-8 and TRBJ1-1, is GAGVSQSPRYKVAKRGQDVALRCDPISGHVSLFWYQQALGQGPEFLTYFQNEAQLDKSGLPSDRFFAERPEGSVSTLKIQRTQQEDSAVYLCASSPRDRNTEAFFGQGTRLTVV.